The present entry profiles one TCR beta chain with its context. What it recognizes is unknown. The CDR3 runs 17 residues. Trimming at V came to 2 bases and at J to 6 bases, leaving 13 bases not matched to a gene. Looked up from germline, CDR1 is MNHEY and CDR2 is SMNVEV (reference sequence). This record comes from a study of T cell repertoires and HLA-DP antigens. Overall study findings and caveats: Sorted CD137+ cells had clonality 0.3 to 0.4 against both alloantigens, versus 0.03 to 0.045 pre-culture. Antigen presentation used HeLa cells, with total CD4+ cells responding.

Deep-resolution sequencing targeted roughly 200,000 T cell genomes in pre-culture CD4+ samples. The method was immunoSEQ multiplex PCR; TCRdb's version includes in-frame clones alone and lacks a portion of them. The sample shows over 100,000 clones, 80% to 95% of them seen only once. The chain joins TRBV27 to TRBJ2-1; 7 bases line up with TRBD1. Sequenced sample: CD4+ T cells from PBMCs. The sequence was obtained from a woman younger than 35 in good health and CMV-seronegative. DNA for the CDR3: TGTGCCAGCAGTTTAACAGGGGTCCGGGTATGGGGCAATGAGCAGTTCTTC. Translation gives CASSLTGVRVWGNEQFF.